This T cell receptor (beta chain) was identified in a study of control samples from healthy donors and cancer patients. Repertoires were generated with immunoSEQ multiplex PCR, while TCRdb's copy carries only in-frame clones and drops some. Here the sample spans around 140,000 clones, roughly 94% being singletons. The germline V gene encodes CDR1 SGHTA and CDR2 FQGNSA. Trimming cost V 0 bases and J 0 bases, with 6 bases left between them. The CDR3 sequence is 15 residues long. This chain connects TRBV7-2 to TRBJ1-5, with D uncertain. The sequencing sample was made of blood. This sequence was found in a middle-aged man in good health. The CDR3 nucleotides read TGTGCCAGCAGCTTAGCAGGGCTTAGCAATCAGCCCCAGCATTTT. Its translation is CASSLAGLSNQPQHF.